Listed below are T cell receptor beta chains from one sample, sequenced in a study of blood T cells in healthy people across ages. A single record per CDR3 protein comes from TCRdb applying MiXCR to the 5' RACE reads. The sample has some 900,000 distinct CDR3 sequences; 48% are singletons. The sample comprised blood. All receptors derive from a young man in good health. Each CDR3 is given with its conserved first and last residue.

J: TRBJ2-1
V: TRBV7-6
CDR3: CASSSPLASESNEQFF

J: TRBJ2-7
V: TRBV27
CDR3: CASSLFPGGIYEQYF

J: NA
V: TRBV7-6
CDR3: CASSLLQDGEQYF

J: TRBJ2-7
V: TRBV30
CDR3: CAWSVREQYF

J: TRBJ1-5
V: TRBV20-1
CDR3: CSARVTGGVGQPQHF

J: TRBJ2-5
V: TRBV7-2
CDR3: CASSLRAQETQYF

J: TRBJ1-2
V: TRBV27
CDR3: CASSSHLRGANHGYTF

J: TRBJ2-7
V: TRBV29-1
CDR3: CSVVTRGRNEQYF

J: TRBJ2-5
V: TRBV11-1
CDR3: CASSPEGTQYF

J: TRBJ2-3
V: TRBV7-9
CDR3: CAGSPGQAATTDTQYF

J: TRBJ2-2
V: TRBV15
CDR3: CATSKWTGAPGELFF

J: TRBJ1-1
V: TRBV20-1
CDR3: CSARVTGKNTEAFF

J: TRBJ2-3
V: TRBV11-2
CDR3: CASSFNPTDTQYF

J: TRBJ2-5
V: TRBV6-2/TRBV6-3
CDR3: CASSHFSGEQETQYF

J: TRBJ1-2
V: TRBV6-5
CDR3: CASRTGSDYTF

J: TRBJ1-2
V: TRBV27
CDR3: CASSNRGFGYGYTF

J: TRBJ1-6
V: TRBV3-1
CDR3: CASSPRTANSPLHF

J: TRBJ1-5
V: TRBV29-1
CDR3: CSVNRGLVSQHF

J: TRBJ1-5
V: TRBV25-1
CDR3: CASNRTARPQHF

J: TRBJ2-5
V: TRBV20-1
CDR3: CSARPYRGGQETQYF

J: TRBJ1-1
V: TRBV7-2
CDR3: CASSRGGQRNTEAFF

J: TRBJ2-7
V: TRBV7-2
CDR3: CASSLGTGKVYEQYF

J: TRBJ2-7
V: TRBV28
CDR3: CASTVEGALSYEQYF

J: TRBJ2-3
V: TRBV7-2
CDR3: CASSLGEYTQYF

J: TRBJ2-7
V: TRBV7-2
CDR3: CASQIAGGATYEQYF

J: TRBJ2-1
V: TRBV9
CDR3: CASSGIGTGSSYNEQFF

J: TRBJ2-5
V: TRBV12-3/TRBV12-4
CDR3: CASSSELAGAQETQYF

J: TRBJ1-2
V: TRBV7-9
CDR3: CASSHTSYGYTF

J: TRBJ2-7
V: TRBV27
CDR3: CTSSLGPGTYEQYF

J: TRBJ2-3
V: TRBV7-9
CDR3: CARGGDRPTDTQYF

J: TRBJ2-7
V: TRBV20-1
CDR3: CSATPTTPWNEQYF

J: TRBJ2-7
V: TRBV29-1
CDR3: CSGSGGGVVEQYF

J: TRBJ2-1
V: TRBV3-1
CDR3: CASSLRGSCNEQFF

J: TRBJ2-3
V: TRBV4-2
CDR3: CASSPYRTLPSSTDTQYF

J: TRBJ2-1
V: TRBV30
CDR3: CAWRPGGIYNEQFF

J: TRBJ2-3
V: TRBV5-1
CDR3: CASSLEDSAFSTDTQYF

J: TRBJ2-2
V: TRBV5-6
CDR3: CASSLGPDRDTGELFF

J: TRBJ2-7
V: TRBV15
CDR3: CATGTGWEQYF

J: TRBJ1-5
V: TRBV6-5
CDR3: CASSSTGVYNQPQHF

J: TRBJ2-2
V: TRBV15
CDR3: CATSRDPSQFAGELFF

J: TRBJ2-1
V: TRBV6-2/TRBV6-3
CDR3: CASSSGLAVTFSYNEQFF

J: TRBJ2-7
V: TRBV20-1
CDR3: CSARDAASANYEQYF

J: TRBJ1-1
V: TRBV7-8
CDR3: CVSSSGTEEAFF

J: TRBJ1-2
V: TRBV4-1
CDR3: CASSQVGGQNYGYTF

J: TRBJ2-1
V: TRBV2
CDR3: CASADSGGPYNEQFF

J: TRBJ1-5
V: TRBV6-2/TRBV6-3
CDR3: CASSYLPGGEGPQHF

J: TRBJ2-7
V: TRBV3-1
CDR3: CASSQEGRTGSYEQYF

J: TRBJ2-3
V: TRBV29-1
CDR3: CSVRGLPSDTQYF

J: TRBJ2-1
V: TRBV15
CDR3: CATSNWDRPRSNEQFF

J: TRBJ2-5
V: TRBV7-9
CDR3: CASSYTEETQYF

J: TRBJ1-6
V: TRBV30
CDR3: CAWNPGRATPLHF

J: NA
V: TRBV29-1
CDR3: CSVAKQGLVETQYF